This TCR beta chain is from a study of blood T cell repertoires in COVID-19 (dated by TCRdb to the early 2020s). In terms of the full investigation: The collaborator samples originated in the United States, Italy and Spain and spanned the acute and convalescent phases of COVID-19. The material from the prospective study consisted of cDNA or gDNA derived from T cells, B-cell-depleted T cells, or PBMCs. The dataset comprised deeply sampled blood TCRbeta repertoires from subjects exposed to, actively infected with, or recovered from COVID-19. The repertoires were released in a freely available public database intended as a resource for research on the immune response to SARS-CoV-2. The samples were drawn from the first 160 participants of the ongoing ImmuneRACE study and from 950 to 1,500 subjects provided by 6 global collaborators. Nearly every sample came with metadata listing a de-identified subject ID, COVID-19 status, age in years and sex. Where available, HLA class I and class II types were taken from metadata supplied by the sample provider and were not determined by assay-based typing.

Results and caveats for the whole study, not just this receptor: The quantity of clinical and demographic metadata differed by source and by participant and was supplied without curation.

TCRbeta CDR3 regions were amplified from genomic DNA by means of the immunoSEQ Assay, a bias-controlled multiplex PCR. On the study's bioinformatics: Nucleated cell counts per sample were estimated from amplification of reference gene primers within the assay. Sequence reads were collapsed and filtered to measure the absolute abundance of every unique TCRbeta CDR3 rearrangement. For each sample, productive Simpson clonality was calculated as the square root of Simpson's diversity index over productive rearrangements. Drawn from immuneACCESS, this table holds only the in-frame rearrangements with V and J called that TCRdb kept. Clones are partly lost; checked studies trace under half to an unresolved V gene and leave the rest unexplained. Clonal size and the V and J genes are those of that table, whereas D and trimming came from the DNA. This sample holds about 180,000 clones; about 91% were observed only once. The ten biggest clones cover roughly 1.6% of the sample.

On this clone itself: Its target antigen remains unknown. One base away there is no much larger clone; base qualities are not given.

Trimming takes 6 bases off V and 6 bases off J; junction bases not matched to a gene: 17. There are 17 amino acids in the CDR3, from cysteine to phenylalanine inclusive. Left in the record is the CDR3 DNA by itself, 51 bases read in frame from the first base. CDR1 and CDR2 (MNHEY, SMNVEV) derive from the germline V gene (reference sequence). Whole blood was collected in K2EDTA tubes by collaborating institutions according to the institutions' own protocols. For TCRbeta analysis, collaborators shipped samples as frozen whole blood, isolated PBMCs, or DNA extracted from either of those sample types. The specimen was peripheral blood. This sequence originates from a woman aged 50 to 60 with acute or convalescent COVID-19. Recombination linked TRBV27 to TRBJ1-5, and 7 bases in between align with TRBD1. The CDR3 region reads CASRNLGAGGMTQPQHF. The DNA sequence reads TGTGCCAGCAGAAACCTTGGCGCAGGGGGAATGACTCAGCCCCAGCATTTT.